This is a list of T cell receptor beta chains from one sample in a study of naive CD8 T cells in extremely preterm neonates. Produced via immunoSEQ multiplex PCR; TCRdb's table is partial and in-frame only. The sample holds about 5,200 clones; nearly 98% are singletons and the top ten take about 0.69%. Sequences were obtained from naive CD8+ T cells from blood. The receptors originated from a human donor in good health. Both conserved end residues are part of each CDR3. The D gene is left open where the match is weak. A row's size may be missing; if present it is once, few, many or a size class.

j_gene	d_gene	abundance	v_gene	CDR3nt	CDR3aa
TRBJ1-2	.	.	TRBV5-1	TGCGCCAGCAGGGAAGACAGATCCCGCTATGGCTACACCTTC	CASREDRSRYGYTF
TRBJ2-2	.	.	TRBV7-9	TGTGCCAGCAGCTTAGTAACGCGGGAAGTCGGGGAGCTGTTTTTT	CASSLVTREVGELFF
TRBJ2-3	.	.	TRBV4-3	TGCGCCAGCAGCCAACGGATGGGCCGGACAGATACGCAGTATTTT	CASSQRMGRTDTQYF
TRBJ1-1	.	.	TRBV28	TGTGCCCGCAGTCCCACAGCGAACACTGAAGCTTTCTTT	CARSPTANTEAFF
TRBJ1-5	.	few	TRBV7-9	TGTGCCAGCAGCTCCACCTATAGCAATCAGCCCCAGCATTTT	CASSSTYSNQPQHF
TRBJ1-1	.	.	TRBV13	TGTGCCAGCAGCTTATCTATTCGGAGCGGGAGGAACACTGAAGCTTTCTTT	CASSLSIRSGRNTEAFF
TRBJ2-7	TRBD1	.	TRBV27	TGTGCCAGCAGTTATGGACAGGGGGCGTACGAGCAGTACTTC	CASSYGQGAYEQYF
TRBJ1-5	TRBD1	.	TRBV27	TGTGCCAGCAGTACCACAGACAGGGGCGGAATTAGCAATCAGCCCCAGCATTTT	CASSTTDRGGISNQPQHF
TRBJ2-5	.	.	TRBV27	TGTGCCAGCTCTCCGGGTTCTCGGGCCCAGTACTTC	CASSPGSRAQYF
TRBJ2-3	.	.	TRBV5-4	TGTGCCAGCACCCAACAGGGACGGTCGCTAGATACGCAGTATTTT	CASTQQGRSLDTQYF
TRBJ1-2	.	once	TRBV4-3	TGCGCCAGCAGCCAAGATTTCAGGGATGCTAGCTATGGCTACACCTTC	CASSQDFRDASYGYTF
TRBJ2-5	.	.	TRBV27	TGTGCCAGCCGAATCCGGGAGACCCAGTACTTC	CASRIRETQYF
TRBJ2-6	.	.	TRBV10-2	TGCGCCAGCGGGCCATCTGGGGCCAACGTCCTGACTTTC	CASGPSGANVLTF
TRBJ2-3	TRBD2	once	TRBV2	TGTGCCAGCAGTGAATGGGGGGCTAGCGGGGGGGCCTTGGATACGCAGTATTTT	CASSEWGASGGALDTQYF
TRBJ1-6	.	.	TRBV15	TGTGCCACCAGCAGAGAACTAAATTCCCCCCTCCACTTT	CATSRELNSPLHF
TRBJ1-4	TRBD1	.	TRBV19	TGTGCCAGTAGGCCAGGGACAGGGAATAATGAAAAACTGTTTTTT	CASRPGTGNNEKLFF
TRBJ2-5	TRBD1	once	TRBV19	TGTGCCAGTAGTCTAGGACAGGGAAGCCAAGAGACCCAGTACTTC	CASSLGQGSQETQYF
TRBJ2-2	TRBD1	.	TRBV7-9	TGTGCCAGCAGCTTTGGAGTTTATAGGACAGGAGAGAACACCGGGGAGCTGTTTTTT	CASSFGVYRTGENTGELFF
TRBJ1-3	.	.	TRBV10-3	TGTGCCATCAGTGAGTCGGCCAGCTCTGGAAACACCATATATTTT	CAISESASSGNTIYF
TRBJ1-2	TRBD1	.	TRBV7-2	TGTGCCAGCAGCTTAGCGCCGCAGGGGGCGGACTATGGCTACACCTTC	CASSLAPQGADYGYTF
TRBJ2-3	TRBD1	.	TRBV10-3	TGTGCCATCAGCTACAGGGGGCGCGGGGGCACAGATACGCAGTATTTT	CAISYRGRGGTDTQYF
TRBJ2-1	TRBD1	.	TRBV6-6	TGTGCCAGCAGTTGGTCTGGGACAGGTACCTACAATGAGCAGTTCTTC	CASSWSGTGTYNEQFF
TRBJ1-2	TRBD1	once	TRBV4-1	TGCGCCAGCAGCCAAGGGACAGGGCTAAACTATGGCTACACCTTC	CASSQGTGLNYGYTF
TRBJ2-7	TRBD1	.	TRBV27	TGTGCCAGCAGTCCGTCGAGGGGGCACTATACCTACGAGCAGTACTTC	CASSPSRGHYTYEQYF
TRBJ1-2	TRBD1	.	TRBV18	TGTGCCAGCTCACCATGGAACCGGGACAGGGGGCTTCAGGACTATGGCTACACCTTC	CASSPWNRDRGLQDYGYTF
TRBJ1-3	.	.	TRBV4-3	TGCGCCAGCAGCCACTTATACTATTCGACAGGAGCAATAGACAGAAACACCATATATTTT	CASSHLYYSTGAIDRNTIYF
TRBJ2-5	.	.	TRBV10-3	TGTGCCATCAGTGATCTCCGCCGGGAGACCCAGTACTTC	CAISDLRRETQYF
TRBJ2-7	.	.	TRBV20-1	TGCAGTGCTAGACTCGAATACGAGCAGTACTTC	CSARLEYEQYF
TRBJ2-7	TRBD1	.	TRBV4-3	TGCGCCAGCAGCCAAGATTTGGCAGGGGGCTCCTACGAGCAGTACTTC	CASSQDLAGGSYEQYF
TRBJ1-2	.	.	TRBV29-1	TGCAGCGTCGGTCCGCACAGGGATTTCTATGGCTACACCTTC	CSVGPHRDFYGYTF
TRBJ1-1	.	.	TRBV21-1	TGTGCCAGCGGAGGATTTGGGAACCTCAATAAAGCTTTCTTT	CASGGFGNLNKAFF
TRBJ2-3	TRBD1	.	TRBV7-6	TGTGCCAGCAGCTTAGGACAGGGTCGTGGGACAGATACGCAGTATTTT	CASSLGQGRGTDTQYF
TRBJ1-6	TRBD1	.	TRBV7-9	TGTGCCAGCAGATCAGCATCGGGACAGGGGGTCTATAATTCACCCCTCCACTTT	CASRSASGQGVYNSPLHF
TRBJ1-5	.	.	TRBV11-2	TGTGCCAGCAGCTCTATGGGGGCGGCGGGTCAGCCCCAGCATTTT	CASSSMGAAGQPQHF
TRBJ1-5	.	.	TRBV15	TGTGCCACCAGCAATCGCGGAGTGGAGGGCAATCAGCCCCAGCATTTT	CATSNRGVEGNQPQHF
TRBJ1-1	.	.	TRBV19	TGTGCCAGTAGTATCGGAGTCCTGAACACTGAAGCTTTCTTT	CASSIGVLNTEAFF
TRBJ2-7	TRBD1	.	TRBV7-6	TGTGCCAGCGGGGACAGCTACGAGCAGTACTTC	CASGDSYEQYF
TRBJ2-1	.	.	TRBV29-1	TGCAGCGTCCTCCCAGGGGTTAATGAGCAGTTCTTC	CSVLPGVNEQFF
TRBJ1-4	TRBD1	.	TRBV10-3	TGTGCCATCAAAGCGGGTACAGGGGCTAATGAAAAACTGTTTTTT	CAIKAGTGANEKLFF
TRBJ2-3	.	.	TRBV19	TGTGCCAGTAGTATTGAAGGCGGTTCGAAAGATACGCAGTATTTT	CASSIEGGSKDTQYF
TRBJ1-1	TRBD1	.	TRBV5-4	TGTGCCAGCAGCTGGACAGGGAGCGTCACTGAAGCTTTCTTT	CASSWTGSVTEAFF